This entry lists 24 T cell receptor beta chains sequenced from one sample in a study of response to subunit inactivated influenza vaccine. TCRdb itself ran the RT-PCR reads through MiXCR, one entry per CDR3 protein. The sample includes 200,000 to 250,000 distinct CDR3 sequences, roughly an eighth seen only once; the top ten take approximately 7.8%. The specimen comprised non-naive T cells sorted from PBMCs, sampled 14 to 15 days before vaccination. These receptors were collected from a man between 45 and 60 years old who received an inactivated influenza vaccine.

This clonotype has just a few counts. The rearrangement joins TRBV12-3 or TRBV12-4 to TRBJ1-2; possibly TRBD1 for D (5 bases). The CDR3 contains 15 residues. The ends were cut back, 6 bases at V and 4 bases at J, with 18 bases in the middle. The CDR3 coding sequence is TGTGCCAGCAGGCGCAACCTCGGGACGGCCTATGGCTACACCTTC. Translation gives CASRRNLGTAYGYTF.

This clonotype was observed many times. This sequence joins TRBV4-3 and TRBJ2-1, with D tentatively TRBD1 (5 bases). Germline V gene sequence: CDR1 LGHNA, CDR2 YSLEER. The CDR3 covers 14 residues. Deletions cut 3 bases from V and 15 bases from J, with 21 bases between. The DNA of the CDR3 is TGCGCCAGCAGCCAGGACACGGCCGGGCCCGGACGGTTCTTC. Amino acids: CASSQDTAGPGRFF.

V usage is TRBV5-1 and J usage is TRBJ2-2, with 7 bases identical to TRBD1. V lost 1 base to trimming and J lost 4 bases; unmatched junction nucleotides: 7. Germline V gives CDR1 SGHRS, CDR2 YFSETQ. This CDR3 contains 16 residues. For the CDR3, the DNA is TGCGCCAGCAGCTTGTTTCTCAGGGGGTCCACCGGGGAGCTGTTTTTT. Translating it yields CASSLFLRGSTGELFF. The full variable domain, completed using reference TRBV5-1 and TRBJ2-2, is KAGVTQTPRYLIKTRGQQVTLSCSPISGHRSVSWYQQTPGQGLQFLFEYFSETQRNKGNFPGRFSGRQFSNSRSEMNVSTLELGDSALYLCASSLFLRGSTGELFFGEGSRLTVL.

This rearrangement joins TRBV11-2 to TRBJ2-7, with D possibly matching TRBD1 (6 bases). The CDR3 has 15 amino acids. The V end was cut by 3 bases, the J end by 3 bases, with 15 bases between. From germline, CDR1 is SGHAT and CDR2 FQNNGV. The CDR3 loop is CASSLARDTFYEQYF. The CDR3 coding sequence is TGTGCCAGCAGCTTGGCAAGGGACACTTTCTACGAGCAGTACTTC.

This clonotype was seen a few times. The chain is built from TRBV28 and TRBJ1-2; D may be TRBD1 (6 bases). V shed 5 bases and J shed 0 bases, with 16 bases lying between them. The CDR3 is made up of 16 amino acids. Germline V lookup: CDR1 MDHEN, CDR2 SYDVKM. This CDR3 reads CASSPLRGAANYGYTF. In DNA, the CDR3 is TGTGCCAGCAGTCCGCTCAGGGGCGCCGCTAACTATGGCTACACCTTC.

This clonotype was picked up many times. The chain links TRBV2 to TRBJ1-4; D uncertain. The CDR3 has 14 amino acids. Germline V gene data show CDR1 as SNHLY and CDR2 as FYNNEI. V dropped 7 bases and J dropped 10 bases, with 19 bases sitting between them. CDR3 in amino acids: CASNHRGNEGKLFF. The CDR3 DNA follows: TGTGCCAGCAACCACAGAGGTAACGAGGGAAAACTGTTTTTT.

The chain uses TRBV4-2 and TRBJ2-1, with TRBD2 as a possible D gene (5 bases). V shed 0 bases and J shed 8 bases, with 11 bases lying between them. The length of the CDR3 is 14 residues. The V gene's germline CDR1 is LGHNA and CDR2 YNFKEQ. As DNA, the CDR3 is TGTGCCAGCAGCCAAGACAATGCCGGGGATGAGCAGTTCTTC. It encodes CASSQDNAGDEQFF.

The table lists this clonotype with many counts. V gene TRBV27 combines with J gene TRBJ1-1, with 10 bases aligning to TRBD1. V was pared by 4 bases and J by 5 bases, with 10 bases of the junction left unmatched. Germline-derived CDR1 and CDR2 are MNHEY and SMNVEV (reference sequence). This CDR3 is 16 amino acids long. In DNA, the CDR3 is TGTGCCAGCAGTTCCAGGACAGGGGGGTTTTATACTGAAGCTTTCTTT. It yields the protein CASSSRTGGFYTEAFF.

This clonotype was seen ten or more times. The gene calls are TRBV3-1 and TRBJ1-1; D not resolved. The V end lost 1 base, the J end lost 0 bases, and 3 bases lay between the germline ends. The CDR3 length is 13 residues. Germline assignment: CDR1 LGHDT and CDR2 YNNKEL (reference sequence). The CDR3 DNA reads TGTGCCAGCAGCCAAGCCTTGAACACTGAAGCTTTCTTT. As protein: CASSQALNTEAFF.

This rearrangement joins TRBV12-3 or TRBV12-4 to TRBJ2-7; no clear D. Trimming removed 2 bases from V and 2 bases from J, with 7 bases in between. The CDR3 is made up of 13 amino acids. The chain's CDR3 is CASSLSYAYEQYF. The DNA for the CDR3 is TGTGCCAGCAGTTTATCTTATGCCTACGAGCAGTACTTC.

This clonotype was detected only a few times. The V call is TRBV11-3, the J call TRBJ2-1; no clear D gene. Trimming left V 1 base short and J 7 bases short, with 11 bases between. The germline CDR1 and CDR2 sequences are SGHNT and YENEEA. There are 14 residues in the CDR3. This CDR3 is CASSLGDAGNEQFF. In DNA, the CDR3 is TGTGCCAGCAGCTTAGGAGACGCCGGGAATGAGCAGTTCTTC.

The CDR3 is CASSLNRSGYTF. DNA of the CDR3: TGCGCCAGCAGCTTGAATAGGTCTGGCTACACCTTC. The V and J genes are TRBV5-1 and TRBJ1-2; D is unclear. The V end lost 1 base, the J end lost 7 bases, and 8 bases lay between the germline ends. Looked up from germline, CDR1 is SGHRS and CDR2 is YFSETQ. This CDR3 contains 12 residues.

This rearrangement joins TRBV27 to TRBJ2-5; a possible D gene is TRBD1 (6 bases). The CDR3 length is 14 residues. Germline V lookup: CDR1 MNHEY, CDR2 SMNVEV (reference sequence). The V gene lost 0 bases and the J gene lost 4 bases, with 9 bases spanning the gap. CDR3 sequence: CASSLSQGGETQYF. CDR3 DNA: TGTGCCAGCAGTTTATCACAGGGTGGAGAGACCCAGTACTTC.

In this sample, this clonotype turned up a few times. The chain uses TRBV20-1 and TRBJ1-1; maybe TRBD1 (5 bases). From germline, CDR1 is DFQATT and CDR2 SNEGSKA (reference sequence). Trimming removed 3 bases from V and 1 base from J, with 15 bases in between. This CDR3 contains 15 residues. CDR3 sequence reads: CSASKGAGSNTEAFF. Written as DNA, the CDR3 is TGCAGTGCTAGTAAAGGGGCCGGGTCGAACACTGAAGCTTTCTTT.

The table lists this clonotype with a few counts. The CDR3 loop reads CASSQDLKGPYNEQFF. CDR3 nucleotides: TGTGCCAGCAGCCAAGATCTGAAAGGTCCCTACAATGAGCAGTTCTTC. The V gene is TRBV3-1, the J gene TRBJ2-1; no definite D call. Germline lookup yields CDR1 LGHDT and CDR2 YNNKEL (reference sequence). Trimming shortened V by 0 bases and J by 2 bases, and 11 bases separated the two germline ends. The CDR3 covers 16 residues.

The genes are TRBV27 and TRBJ2-7; a weak D match, TRBD1 (7 bases). Germline V lookup: CDR1 MNHEY, CDR2 SMNVEV (reference sequence). The CDR3 has 16 residues. Trimming took off 0 bases at V and 4 bases at J, with 16 bases between the two ends. The CDR3 sequence is CASSLSTTGTHYEQYF. The CDR3 nucleotides are TGTGCCAGCAGTTTATCGACGACAGGGACTCATTACGAGCAGTACTTC.

The V gene is TRBV10-1, the J gene TRBJ2-7, with 8 bases identical to TRBD2. V trimming: 4 bases; J trimming: 7 bases; junction bases outside the gene matches: 9. The CDR3 has 14 residues. CDR1 and CDR2 from the germline V gene are WNHNN and SYGVQD (reference sequence). The CDR3 loop is CASSAAGQRGEQYF. CDR3 DNA sequence: TGCGCCAGCAGTGCCGCCGGGCAGCGGGGGGAGCAGTACTTC.

This clonotype appeared a few times. The rearrangement uses TRBV29-1 and TRBJ2-2, with D possibly being TRBD2 (6 bases). Trimming shortened V by 5 bases and J by 2 bases, and 18 bases separated the two germline ends. Germline CDR1 is SQVTM and CDR2 is ANQGSEA. The CDR3 is made up of 16 amino acids. The CDR3 nucleotides read TGCAGCGTTCGGAGGACCGGGACTTCTAACACCGGGGAGCTGTTTTTT. Amino acid sequence: CSVRRTGTSNTGELFF.

The chain combines TRBV3-1 with TRBJ1-2, with D possibly matching TRBD1 (6 bases). Trimming stripped 8 bases from V and 8 bases from J, with 18 bases between. CDR1 is LGHDT, CDR2 YNNKEL, per germline (reference sequence). The CDR3 runs 13 residues. CDR3 region: CASGTGTREGYTF. The DNA of the CDR3 is TGTGCCAGCGGGACCGGGACAAGGGAGGGCTACACCTTC.

This clonotype appeared many times. The genes are TRBV29-1 and TRBJ2-7; 12 bases line up with TRBD2. The CDR3 totals 14 residues. The V segment lost 4 bases and the J segment 3 bases; nucleotides outside the gene matches: 4. From germline, CDR1 is SQVTM and CDR2 ANQGSEA. The CDR3 protein is CSVALTSGSYEQYF. The CDR3 DNA is TGCAGCGTTGCTCTGACTAGCGGGAGCTACGAGCAGTACTTC.

In its sample, this clonotype was seen a few times. The chain employs TRBV7-9 and TRBJ2-3; D not resolved. Trimming cost V 5 bases and J 2 bases, with 17 bases left between them. Germline V gene data show CDR1 as SEHNR and CDR2 as FQNEAQ (reference sequence). The CDR3 sequence is 16 residues long. The CDR3 DNA sequence: TGTGCCAGCAGCCCGCAGACAAGCCGCCACACAGATACGCAGTATTTT. This translates into CASSPQTSRHTDTQYF. Supplemented by reference TRBV7-9 and TRBJ2-3, the full variable domain reads DTGVSQNPRHKITKRGQNVTFRCDPISEHNRLYWYRQTLGQGPEFLTYFQNEAQLEKSRLLSDRFSAERPKGSFSTLEIQRTEQGDSAMYLCASSPQTSRHTDTQYFGPGTRLTVL.

This clonotype was detected a few times. The chain couples TRBV20-1 to TRBJ2-5, with D perhaps matching TRBD1 or TRBD2 (5 bases each). Germline CDR1 is DFQATT and CDR2 is SNEGSKA (reference sequence). With 6 bases removed from V and 6 bases from J, the gap between germline ends came to 11 bases. The CDR3 extends over 11 amino acids. CDR3 bases: TGCAGTGCCACTAGGGGTCAGACCCAGTACTTC. This codes for CSATRGQTQYF.

The chain combines TRBV9 with TRBJ2-1; 9 bases line up with TRBD2. V trimming: 2 bases; J trimming: 4 bases; junction bases outside the gene matches: 7. The CDR3 contains 16 residues. The germline V gene has CDR1 SGDLS and CDR2 YYNGEE. CDR3 in DNA: TGTGCCAGCAGCGTGGGGACAACTAGCGGGTACAATGAGCAGTTCTTC. This codes for CASSVGTTSGYNEQFF.

The rearrangement uses TRBV20-1 and TRBJ2-2; 8 nucleotides agree with TRBD1. V trimming: 6 bases; J trimming: 4 bases; junction bases outside the gene matches: 13. The V gene's germline CDR1 is DFQATT and CDR2 SNEGSKA (reference sequence). This CDR3 has 16 amino acids. CDR3 in DNA: TGCAGTGCCGCAAACCGGGACAGGCGCGCCACCGGGGAGCTGTTTTTT. Protein product: CSAANRDRRATGELFF.